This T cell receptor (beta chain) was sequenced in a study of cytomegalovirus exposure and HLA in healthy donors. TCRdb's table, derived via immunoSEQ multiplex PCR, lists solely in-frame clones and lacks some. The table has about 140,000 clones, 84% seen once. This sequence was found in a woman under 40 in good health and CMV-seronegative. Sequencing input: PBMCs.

The CDR3 spells CASSFRDRLNTEAFF. The CDR3 bases are TGTGCCAGCAGCTTTCGAGACAGGTTGAACACTGAAGCTTTCTTT. The chain couples TRBV13 to TRBJ1-1; the D gene is possibly TRBD1 (6 bases). V gave up 3 bases and J gave up 0 bases, with 11 bases separating them. CDR3 length: 15 amino acids. Germline V gives CDR1 PRHDT, CDR2 FYEKMQ (reference sequence).